The present TCR beta chain was sequenced within a study of cytomegalovirus exposure and HLA in healthy donors. About this clone itself: What it recognizes is unknown.

PCR used 60 Vbeta primers and 13 Jbeta primers. TCRdb's table, derived via immunoSEQ multiplex PCR, lists solely in-frame clones and lacks some. This sample has 200,000 to 250,000 clones; about 80% occur once, and the top ten carry around 1.5%. This CDR3 is built from 15 residues. V gave up 5 bases and J gave up 2 bases; unmatched junction bases: 1. Germline CDR1 reads SEHNR; CDR2 reads FQNEAQ (reference sequence). Study-level findings and limits: The classifier reportedly diagnosed cytomegalovirus status with high specificity and sensitivity. Indistinguishability led to the exclusion of some V segments, TRBV6-2 and TRBV6-3 included.

The J gene is TRBJ2-1, the V gene TRBV7-9; 12 nucleotides line up with TRBD2. This clonotype was sampled from a girl aged 5 to 17 in good health and CMV-seronegative. Material: PBMCs. CDR3: CASSPSGRAYNEQFF. CDR3 nucleotides: TGTGCCAGCAGCCCTAGCGGGAGGGCCTACAATGAGCAGTTCTTC.